This entry describes one TCR beta chain. Its antigen is unknown. CDR3 length: 15 residues. Per the germline V gene, CDR1 is MNHNS and CDR2 is SASEGT. With V trimmed by 6 bases and J by 2 bases, 7 bases remained unmatched. These data originate in a study of cytomegalovirus exposure and HLA in healthy donors. Study overall: Both the approximately 120 validation repertoires and the 550 to 750 first-cohort repertoires used the same platform, as reported by a later analysis. Study-wide results and caveats: With high specificity and sensitivity, the classifier reportedly diagnosed cytomegalovirus status.

Sequencing used immunoSEQ multiplex PCR; TCRdb keeps in-frame clones, though not all of them. The table lists about 360,000 clones, roughly 88% of them singletons. Sequencing used PBMCs. V is TRBV6-1 and J is TRBJ1-5; 7 bases fit TRBD1. This receptor was obtained from a woman between 18 and 30 years old in good health and CMV-seronegative. CDR3 nucleotides: TGTGCCAGCAGGGTGACAGGGACGGGCAATCAGCCCCAGCATTTT. Protein: CASRVTGTGNQPQHF.